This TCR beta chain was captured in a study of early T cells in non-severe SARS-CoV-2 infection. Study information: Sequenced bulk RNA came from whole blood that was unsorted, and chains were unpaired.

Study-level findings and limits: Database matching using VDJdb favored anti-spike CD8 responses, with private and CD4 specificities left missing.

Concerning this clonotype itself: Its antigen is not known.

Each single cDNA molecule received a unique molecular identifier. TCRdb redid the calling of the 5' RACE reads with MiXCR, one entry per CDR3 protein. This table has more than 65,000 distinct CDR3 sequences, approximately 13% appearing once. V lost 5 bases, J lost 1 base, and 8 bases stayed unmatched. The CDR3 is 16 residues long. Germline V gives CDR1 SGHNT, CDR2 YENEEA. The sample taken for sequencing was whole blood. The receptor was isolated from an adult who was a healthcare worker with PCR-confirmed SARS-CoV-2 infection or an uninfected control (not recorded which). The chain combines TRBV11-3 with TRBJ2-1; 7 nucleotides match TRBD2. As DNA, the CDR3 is TGTGCCAGCAGCCCACCTGAGGGAGGGTCCTACAATGAGCAGTTCTTC. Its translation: CASSPPEGGSYNEQFF.